This TCR beta chain was recovered during a study of cytomegalovirus exposure and HLA in healthy donors. Study-wide results and limits: Around 160 TCR beta chains were listed as cytomegalovirus-associated. Donor immune exposure was known only as CMV serostatus.

The germline CDR1 and CDR2 sequences are LGHNA and YSLEER. The ends lost 1 base at V and 0 bases at J; junction bases unmatched: 3. The CDR3 covers 16 residues. For this clone: The antigen remains undetermined.

PCR primers comprised 60 Vbeta and 13 Jbeta primers. Generated by immunoSEQ multiplex PCR, the TCRdb table keeps only in-frame clones and is missing some. The table lists 150,000 to 200,000 clones, about four fifths of them singletons. This chain connects TRBV4-3 to TRBJ2-5, with 9 bases identical to TRBD1. Sequencing was done on a sample of PBMCs. This clonotype was sampled from a woman in her forties in good health and CMV-seronegative. The CDR3 DNA is TGCGCCAGCAGCCAAGGGACAGGGGAGTACCAAGAGACCCAGTACTTC. It codes for CASSQGTGEYQETQYF.